This TCR beta chain was identified in a study of cytomegalovirus exposure and HLA in healthy donors. As to this clone: Its antigen is unknown.

Between the trimmed V and J ends, which lost 0 bases and 8 bases, there was a span of 13 bases. The V gene's germline CDR1 is SQVTM and CDR2 ANQGSEA. The CDR3 runs to 13 residues. Study outcomes and limitations: Under in vitro conditions, a few CMV-associated chains were confirmed as specific for CMV antigens. About 87% or about 30% of the time was how often most TCR beta V segments were productive, according to an earlier analysis.

The PCR contained 60 Vbeta and 13 Jbeta primers. Assay used: immunoSEQ multiplex PCR; TCRdb lists only in-frame clones, some missing. There are around 85,000 clones in the sample; 60% to 80% occur only once, and 20% to 25% lies in the top ten. V gene TRBV29-1 combines with J gene TRBJ1-2; D not resolved. Sequencing was carried out using PBMCs. This sequence originates from a woman aged 50 to 60 in good health and CMV-seropositive. CDR3 in DNA: TGCAGCGTTGAAGATCCAGCGACCCTGGGCTACACCTTC. This translates into CSVEDPATLGYTF.